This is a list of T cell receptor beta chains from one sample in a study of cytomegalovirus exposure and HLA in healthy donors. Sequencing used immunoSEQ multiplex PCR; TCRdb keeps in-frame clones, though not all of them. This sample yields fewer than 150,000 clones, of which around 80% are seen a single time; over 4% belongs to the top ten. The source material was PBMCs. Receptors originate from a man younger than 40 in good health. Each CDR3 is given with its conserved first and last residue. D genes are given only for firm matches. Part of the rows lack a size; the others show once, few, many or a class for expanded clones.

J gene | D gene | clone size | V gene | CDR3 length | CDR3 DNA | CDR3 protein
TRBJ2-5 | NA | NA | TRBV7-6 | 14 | TGTGCCAGCAGCCTGGGGGGATTCCAAGAGACCCAGTACTTC | CASSLGGFQETQYF
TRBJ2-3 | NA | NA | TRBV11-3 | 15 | TGTGCCAGCAGCTTAGGGAGGCAGCGCACAGATACGCAGTATTTT | CASSLGRQRTDTQYF
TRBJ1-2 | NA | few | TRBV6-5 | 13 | TGTGCCAGCCTTTCCGCAGGGACTCGGGTCTACACCTTC | CASLSAGTRVYTF
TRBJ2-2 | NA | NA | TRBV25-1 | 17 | TGTGCCAGCAGTGCCCCAAGTGTGGCCACGAACACCGGGGAGCTGTTTTTT | CASSAPSVATNTGELFF
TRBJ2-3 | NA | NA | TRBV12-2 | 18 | TGTGCAAGTCGCTTAGCCGCGCCTAGCGGCTTTATCACAGATACGCAGTATTTT | CASRLAAPSGFITDTQYF
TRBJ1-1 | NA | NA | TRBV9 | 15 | TGTGCCAGCAGCCCGTATCGGGGGGAGTCCACTGAAGCTTTCTTT | CASSPYRGESTEAFF
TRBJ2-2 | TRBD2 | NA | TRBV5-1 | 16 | TGCGCCAGCAGCTTACCCGGGACTAGCGGGACCGGGGAGCTGTTTTTT | CASSLPGTSGTGELFF
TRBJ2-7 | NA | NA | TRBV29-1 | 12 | TGCAGCGTCGAAGGGGCGGGCTACGAGCAGTACTTC | CSVEGAGYEQYF
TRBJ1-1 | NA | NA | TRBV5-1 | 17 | TGCGCCAGCAGCTTGGGAGGGGTACGGGGGATGAACACTGAAGCTTTCTTT | CASSLGGVRGMNTEAFF
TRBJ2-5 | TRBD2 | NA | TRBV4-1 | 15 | TGCGCCAGCAGCCAACAGACTAGCGGGATAAATGAGCAGTACTTC | CASSQQTSGINEQYF
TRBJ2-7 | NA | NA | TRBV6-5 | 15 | TGTGCCAGCAGACCAGACCGGGACTCATACTACGAGCAGTACTTC | CASRPDRDSYYEQYF
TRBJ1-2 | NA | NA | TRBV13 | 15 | TGTGCCAGCAGTTACCGGGGGGTGGCTTACGGTGGCTACACCTTC | CASSYRGVAYGGYTF
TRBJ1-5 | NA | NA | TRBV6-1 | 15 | TGTGCCAGCAGTGAGGGCAGCGGGAACAATCAGCCCCAGCATTTT | CASSEGSGNNQPQHF
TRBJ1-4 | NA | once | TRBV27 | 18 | TGTGCCAGCAGTCCCATATGGGGGCGGCCGGGGAGTAATGAAAAACTGTTTTTT | CASSPIWGRPGSNEKLFF
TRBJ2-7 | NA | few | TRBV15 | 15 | TGTGCCACCAGCAGAGCAGGGAATCGACCCTACGAGCAGTACTTC | CATSRAGNRPYEQYF
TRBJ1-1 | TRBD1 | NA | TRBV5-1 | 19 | TGCGCCAGCAGCTCCTCCGGGACAGGTCACACGGGCATGAACACTGAAGCTTTCTTT | CASSSSGTGHTGMNTEAFF
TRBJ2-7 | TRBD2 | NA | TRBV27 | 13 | TGTGCCAGCATGGCTAGCGGGAGCCGCGAGCAGTACTTC | CASMASGSREQYF
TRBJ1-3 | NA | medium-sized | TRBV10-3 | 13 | TGTGCCATCAGGGACAGCTCTGGAAACACCATATATTTT | CAIRDSSGNTIYF
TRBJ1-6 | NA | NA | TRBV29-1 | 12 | TGCAGCGTCAGGGATCTGGGCTTCTCCCTCCACTTT | CSVRDLGFSLHF
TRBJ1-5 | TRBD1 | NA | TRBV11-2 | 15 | TGTGCCAGCAGCCCTCAGGGGGCGCGTAATCAGCCCCAGCATTTT | CASSPQGARNQPQHF
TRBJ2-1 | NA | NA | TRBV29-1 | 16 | TGCAGCGTTGCTCGCGGGGTTGGGGGGAGAGGTGGTGAGCAGTTCTTC | CSVARGVGGRGGEQFF
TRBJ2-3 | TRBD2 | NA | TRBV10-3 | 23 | TGTGCCATCGGGAGGGACGACTCCCTCCCCGGGCTAGCGGGAGTCGGGGACACAGATACGCAGTATTTT | CAIGRDDSLPGLAGVGDTDTQYF
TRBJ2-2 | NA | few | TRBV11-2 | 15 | TGTGCCAGCAGCTTAGCGAGAGGAAAAACCGGGGAGCTGTTTTTT | CASSLARGKTGELFF
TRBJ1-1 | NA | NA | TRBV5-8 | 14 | TGTGCCAGCAGCTTTTCAGGGGCCGGCACTGAAGCTTTCTTT | CASSFSGAGTEAFF
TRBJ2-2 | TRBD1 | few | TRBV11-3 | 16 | TGTGCCAGCAGCCCGGGGACAGGGGCCGGGGCCGGGGAGCTGTTTTTT | CASSPGTGAGAGELFF
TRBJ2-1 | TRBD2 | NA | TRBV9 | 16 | TGTGCCAGCAGCCTACGTCTAGCGGGAGGTGTAGGTGAGCAGTTCTTC | CASSLRLAGGVGEQFF
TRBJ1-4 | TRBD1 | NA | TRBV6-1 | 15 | TGTGCCACCTCCCTTCAGCAGGGGGCCGAAGAAAAACTGTTTTTT | CATSLQQGAEEKLFF
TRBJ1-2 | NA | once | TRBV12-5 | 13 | TGTGCTAGTGGTTTTGGCCCCCAGTTTGGCTACACCTTC | CASGFGPQFGYTF
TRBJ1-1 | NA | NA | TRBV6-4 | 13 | TGTGCCAGCAGGGTCAGGGAGGGGACTGAAGCTTTCTTT | CASRVREGTEAFF
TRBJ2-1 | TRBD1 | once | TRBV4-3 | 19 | TGCGCCAGCAGCCAAGAAAGGGGGCGGGCCGGCCAAGGCTACAATGAGCAGTTCTTC | CASSQERGRAGQGYNEQFF
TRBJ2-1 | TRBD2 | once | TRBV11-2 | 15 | TGTGCCAGCAGCTTCGGACTAGCGGGCGTCAATGAGCAGTTCTTC | CASSFGLAGVNEQFF
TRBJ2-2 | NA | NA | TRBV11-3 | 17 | TGTGCCAGCAGCTTAGGCCCCGGACGGGAGAACACCGGGGAGCTGTTTTTT | CASSLGPGRENTGELFF
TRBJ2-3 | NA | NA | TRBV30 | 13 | TGTGCCTGGAGCCGACTAATTGCAGATACGCAGTATTTT | CAWSRLIADTQYF
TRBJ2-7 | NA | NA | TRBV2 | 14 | TGTGCCAGCAGGGGGCGGGGTACCTCTTACGAGCAGTACTTC | CASRGRGTSYEQYF
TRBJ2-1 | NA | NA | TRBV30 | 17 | TGTGCCTGGAGTGCAAGAACTCTCACTAGCTCCTACAATGAGCAGTTCTTC | CAWSARTLTSSYNEQFF
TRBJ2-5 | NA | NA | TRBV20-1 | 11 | TGCAGTGTTGGGCTCACGGGAACCCAGTACTTC | CSVGLTGTQYF
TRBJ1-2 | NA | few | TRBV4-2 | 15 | TGTGCCAGCAGCCAAGATCGGGAGAGTAGCTATGGCTACACCTTC | CASSQDRESSYGYTF
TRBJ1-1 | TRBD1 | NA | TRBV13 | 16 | TGTGCCAGCAGCCTTAACGCGGACAGGTTGGACACTGAAGCTTTCTTT | CASSLNADRLDTEAFF
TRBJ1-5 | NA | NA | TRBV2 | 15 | TGTGCCAGTGCCATCGGAGCGTCGAGCAATCAGCCCCAGCATTTT | CASAIGASSNQPQHF
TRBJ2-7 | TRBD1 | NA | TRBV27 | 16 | TGTGCCAGCAGTCGCCTGTCCAGGGGGCTGACCTACGAGCAGTACTTC | CASSRLSRGLTYEQYF
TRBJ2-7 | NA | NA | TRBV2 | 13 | TGTGCCAGCAGTGTTTTCAGGCTCGGCGAGCAGTACTTC | CASSVFRLGEQYF
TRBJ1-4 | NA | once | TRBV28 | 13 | TGTGCCACTACCCCTGCAACTAATGAAAAACTGTTTTTT | CATTPATNEKLFF
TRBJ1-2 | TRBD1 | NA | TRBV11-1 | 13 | TGTGCCAGCAGCGGTACAGGGGTGGATGGCTACACCTTC | CASSGTGVDGYTF
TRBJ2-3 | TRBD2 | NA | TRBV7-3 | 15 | TGTGCCAGCAGCCCCGCCTGGACTAGCGGGAGTGCGCAGTATTTT | CASSPAWTSGSAQYF
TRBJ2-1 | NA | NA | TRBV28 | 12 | TGTGCCAGCAGTTTCGGACTCCGGGGGCAGTTCTTC | CASSFGLRGQFF
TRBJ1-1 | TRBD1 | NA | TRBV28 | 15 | TGTGCCAGCACTGGAACAGACAGGGTGAACACTGAAGCTTTCTTT | CASTGTDRVNTEAFF
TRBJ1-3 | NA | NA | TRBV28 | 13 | TGTGCCAGCAGGGCGACAGGAAGAAACACCATATATTTT | CASRATGRNTIYF
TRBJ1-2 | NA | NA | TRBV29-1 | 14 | TGCAGCGTTGAAGACGGGGCGGGGACGGGCGGCTACACCTTC | CSVEDGAGTGGYTF
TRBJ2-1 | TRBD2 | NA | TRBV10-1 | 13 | TGCGCCAGCAGTGAGGGGGGGGACAATGAGCAGTTCTTC | CASSEGGDNEQFF
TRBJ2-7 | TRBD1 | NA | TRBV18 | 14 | TGTGCCAGCTCACCGAGAGGGGGCAACAACGAGCAGTACTTC | CASSPRGGNNEQYF
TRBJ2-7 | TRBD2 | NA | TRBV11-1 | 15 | TGTGCCAGCAACGGGAGGAGCCTACACTACTACGAGCAGTACTTC | CASNGRSLHYYEQYF
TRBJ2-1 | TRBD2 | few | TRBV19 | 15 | TGTGCCAGTAGTATGCCGGGACTAAGGTTTCATGAGCAGTTCTTC | CASSMPGLRFHEQFF
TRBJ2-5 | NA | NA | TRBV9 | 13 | TGTGCCAGCAGCGGGGAACAGGGAGAGACCCAGTACTTC | CASSGEQGETQYF